This entry lists 4 T cell receptor beta chains sequenced from one sample in a study of T cells in Graves' hyperthyroidism and ophthalmopathy. Amplification yielded TCR beta CDR3 regions, with RNA transcripts as the source. Initially, a first-round RT-PCR of the TCR CDR3 employed the HTBI primer set. Via MiXCR, TCRdb re-called the multiplex PCR reads, giving one row per CDR3 protein. Of around 350,000 distinct CDR3 sequences listed, more than 20% are singletons. Sequences were obtained from blood. These receptors were taken from a man aged 50-60 years with Graves' hyperthyroidism.

This clonotype was seen at least ten times. Here the CDR3 reads CASSSTSGREYEQFF. In nucleotides, the CDR3 is TGTGCCAGCAGCTCAACTAGCGGGAGGGAATATGAGCAGTTCTTC. V is TRBV7-9 and J is TRBJ2-1; TRBD2 matches 13 bases. This CDR3 spans 15 amino acids. V trimming: 4 bases; J trimming: 8 bases; junction bases outside the gene matches: 5. Germline lookup yields CDR1 SEHNR and CDR2 FQNEAQ (reference sequence).

This rearrangement joins TRBV9 to TRBJ1-3, with D perhaps TRBD1 (5 bases). This CDR3 is built from 16 residues. Germline V gives CDR1 SGDLS, CDR2 YYNGEE. The V end was cut by 2 bases, the J end by 0 bases, with 12 bases between. The DNA of the CDR3 is TGTGCCAGCAGCGTTGGGCCAGACAGCTCTGGAAACACCATATATTTT. Its protein is CASSVGPDSSGNTIYF.

Ten or more counts support this clonotype. The chain couples TRBV20-1 to TRBJ2-1; D gene ambiguous. Germline values: CDR1 DFQATT, CDR2 SNEGSKA (reference sequence). V was cut by 3 bases and J by 4 bases, with 4 bases left in between. The CDR3 loop spans 11 amino acids. CDR3 loop: CSASPYNEQFF. The CDR3 nucleotides are TGCAGTGCTAGCCCTTACAATGAGCAGTTCTTC.

This clonotype was seen ten or more times. The rearrangement joins TRBV12-3 or TRBV12-4 to TRBJ1-4; TRBD1 agrees at 8 bases. The CDR3 length is 15 residues. V shed 4 bases and J 2 bases; nucleotides not matched to a gene: 3. The CDR3 DNA is TGTGCCAGCAGTTCGACAGGGGCTACTAATGAAAAACTGTTTTTT. Translating it yields CASSSTGATNEKLFF.